The 30 T cell receptor beta chains presented below share a single source sample, sequenced in a study of shared clonotypes between healthy human individuals (dated by TCRdb to 2020 to 2021). The receptor library was made with the immunoSEQ multiplex PCR assay. Imported from immuneACCESS, the table was reduced by TCRdb to in-frame sequences with V and J called. These copies leave out some clones; in studies compared against another copy, an unresolved V gene accounts for under half, and the cause of the remainder is not known. The sample yields about 480,000 clones; roughly 85% were counted once. Of the sample, under 15% is held by the ten largest clones. Input material: PBMCs. The receptors originated from a woman aged 40 to 55 in good health. Some clones in this sample may be carry-over from other donors' samples.

This sequence joins TRBV27 and TRBJ1-1; unclear D gene. There are 13 residues in the CDR3. Germline CDR1 is MNHEY and CDR2 is SMNVEV (reference sequence). V lost 3 bases to trimming and J lost 1 base, with 6 bases between them. This CDR3 reads CASSFRQNTEAFF. DNA for the CDR3: TGTGCCAGCAGTTTTAGACAGAACACTGAAGCTTTCTTT.

The chain combines TRBV28 with TRBJ2-5; TRBD2 agrees at 7 bases. The end of the DNA fits TRBJ2-7 better, so the J call may be wrong. The V gene's germline CDR1 is MDHEN and CDR2 SYDVKM. The CDR3 totals 14 residues. The CDR3 loop is CASCLRGVAYEQYF. The CDR3 DNA sequence: TGTGCCAGCTGTCTCCGGGGGGTTGCCTACGAGCAGTACTTC.

This chain joins TRBV5-1 and TRBJ1-1; D remains ambiguous. CDR3 length: 13 amino acids. Germline V lookup: CDR1 SGHRS, CDR2 YFSETQ. Trimming left V 2 bases short and J 6 bases short, with 11 bases between. CDR3: CASSFGSGAEAFF. CDR3 coding DNA: TGCGCCAGCAGCTTTGGGTCGGGCGCTGAAGCTTTCTTT.

This clone was observed a handful of times. CDR3 loop: CASSPAFF. In DNA, the CDR3 is TGTGCCAGCTCACCTGCTTTCTTT. The chain uses TRBV18 and TRBJ1-1; D remains ambiguous. The V end lost 3 bases, the J end lost 11 bases, and 1 base lay between the germline ends. Germline V gives CDR1 KGHSH, CDR2 LQKENI. This CDR3 is 8 amino acids long.

This chain connects TRBV2 to TRBJ2-5, with D unclear. Germline CDR1 reads SNHLY; CDR2 reads FYNNEI. Trimming took off 1 base at V and 1 base at J, with 4 bases between the two ends. This CDR3 spans 13 amino acids. CDR3 amino acids: CASSEGPQETQYF. CDR3 in DNA: TGTGCCAGCAGTGAAGGGCCCCAAGAGACCCAGTACTTC.

This chain links TRBV4-1 with TRBJ2-1; TRBD2 matches at 10 bases. The CDR3 sequence is 17 residues long. Trimming removed 0 bases from V and 0 bases from J; junction bases left unmatched: 2. The germline V gene has CDR1 MGHRA and CDR2 YSYEKL. CDR3 protein: CASSQDLAGASYNEQFF. The CDR3 DNA reads as TGCGCCAGCAGCCAAGATCTAGCGGGGGCCTCCTACAATGAGCAGTTCTTC.

The chain is built from TRBV27 and TRBJ2-5; D gene ambiguous. V was pared by 7 bases and J by 1 base, with 13 bases between. Germline V lookup: CDR1 MNHEY, CDR2 SMNVEV (reference sequence). The CDR3 is made up of 14 amino acids. CDR3 coding DNA: TGTGCCAGCAAACCGACCGGGTTCCAAGAGACCCAGTACTTC. This encodes CASKPTGFQETQYF.

This rearrangement joins TRBV18 to TRBJ2-7, with 10 nucleotides matching TRBD2. V lost 4 bases and J lost 2; bases outside the gene matches: 5. Germline lookup yields CDR1 KGHSH and CDR2 LQKENI. There are 15 residues in the CDR3. DNA for the CDR3: TGTGCCAGCTCACTTCTAGCGGGAGCAGCCTACGAGCAGTACTTC. It codes for CASSLLAGAAYEQYF.

The chain recombines TRBV6-1 with TRBJ2-7, with D perhaps matching TRBD2 (5 bases). From germline, CDR1 is MNHNS and CDR2 SASEGT. CDR3 length: 17 residues. V lost 2 bases, J lost 5 bases, and 22 bases lay in between. CDR3 nucleotide sequence: TGTGCCAGCAGTGAATTCCTACACGGGGATCCTCCCCACGAGCAGTACTTC. Encoded protein: CASSEFLHGDPPHEQYF.

About this clone itself: A far larger clone is a single base away, which makes a read error likely. The rearrangement links TRBV19 to TRBJ2-2; TRBD2 matches at 7 bases. Trimming removed 3 bases from V and 7 bases from J; junction bases left unmatched: 11. CDR1 and CDR2 (germline): LNHDA, SQIVND (reference sequence). This CDR3 region has 16 residues. The CDR3, as DNA: TGTGCCAGTAGTATTCATCGGGGAGGGCCGAGCGGGGAGCTGTTTTTT. Translated, it gives CASSIHRGGPSGELFF.

This chain joins TRBV10-3 and TRBJ2-5; TRBD2 is a possible D gene (6 bases). The end of the DNA aligns better with TRBJ2-7, so the J call may be wrong. Germline CDR1 and CDR2: ENHRY and SYGVKD. CDR3 size: 12 residues. CDR3 DNA: TGTGCCATCAGGGGAGGCTCCTACGAGCAGTACTTC. This encodes CAIRGGSYEQYF.

V gene TRBV5-5 combines with J gene TRBJ1-1, with a weak D call TRBD1 (5 bases). Germline values: CDR1 SGHKS, CDR2 YYEKEE (reference sequence). The CDR3 runs 15 residues. Trimming took off 0 bases at V and 5 bases at J, with 14 bases between the two ends. CDR3 sequence: CASSLELSGRTEAFF. CDR3 nucleotides: TGTGCCAGCAGCTTGGAGTTGTCAGGGCGGACTGAAGCTTTCTTT.

J is TRBJ2-2 and V is TRBV9; D is uncertain. With 1 base removed from V and 4 bases from J, the gap between germline ends came to 8 bases. The germline V gene has CDR1 SGDLS and CDR2 YYNGEE. There are 14 residues in the CDR3. This CDR3 is CASSVYQITGELFF. The CDR3 region has the DNA TGTGCCAGCAGCGTATATCAGATCACCGGGGAGCTGTTTTTT.

The chain links TRBV2 to TRBJ2-6; 7 nucleotides agree with TRBD2. CDR1 and CDR2 (germline): SNHLY, FYNNEI. CDR3 length equals 15 residues. The trim removed 5 bases at V and 4 bases at J, leaving 5 bases unmatched. CDR3 amino acids: CASSPREAGANVLTF. The CDR3 DNA reads TGTGCCAGCAGTCCCCGGGAGGCCGGGGCCAACGTCCTGACTTTC.

The chain links TRBV19 to TRBJ1-6, with TRBD1 identical over 9 bases. V was clipped by 6 bases and J by 9 bases; unmatched bases: 6. The CDR3 length is 14 residues. From germline, CDR1 is LNHDA and CDR2 SQIVND (reference sequence). For the CDR3, the DNA is TGTGCCAGTAGCCGGGACAGGGATCGTTCACCCCTCCACTTT. It translates to CASSRDRDRSPLHF.

The gene calls are TRBV2 and TRBJ1-5; D uncertain. The germline gives CDR1 SNHLY, CDR2 FYNNEI. V dropped 7 bases and J dropped 4 bases, with 11 bases sitting between them. The CDR3 runs to 13 residues. As DNA, the CDR3 is TGTGCCAGCACCGAGGGAGGGAATCAGCCCCAGCATTTT. Translated, it gives CASTEGGNQPQHF.

V usage is TRBV18 and J usage is TRBJ2-7; 9 bases line up with TRBD2. The CDR3 length is 15 residues. V dropped 0 bases and J dropped 6; count of bases not matched to a gene: 6. Germline lookup yields CDR1 KGHSH and CDR2 LQKENI. CDR3 sequence reads: CASSPPGSGRAEQYF. The CDR3 DNA reads as TGTGCCAGCTCACCACCGGGTAGCGGGAGAGCCGAGCAGTACTTC.

V is TRBV5-1 and J is TRBJ2-1, with 9 nucleotides matching TRBD2. The ends lost 4 bases at V and 3 bases at J; junction bases unmatched: 5. This CDR3 has 15 residues. In germline, CDR1 is SGHRS, CDR2 YFSETQ. CDR3 in DNA: TGCGCCAGCAGCCCAATACTAGCGGGCTACAATGAGCAGTTCTTC. Amino acid sequence: CASSPILAGYNEQFF.

The rearrangement uses TRBV5-1 and TRBJ2-2; D may be TRBD1 or TRBD2 (5 bases each). The CDR3 covers 16 residues. V lost 4 bases, J lost 2 bases, and 15 bases lay in between. In germline, CDR1 is SGHRS, CDR2 YFSETQ. CDR3 sequence: CASSLYAGANTGELFF. CDR3 DNA sequence: TGCGCCAGCAGCCTATACGCCGGGGCCAACACCGGGGAGCTGTTTTTT.

The rearrangement links TRBV4-3 to TRBJ2-7; D unclear. The CDR3 extends over 13 amino acids. Germline CDR1 reads LGHNA; CDR2 reads YSLEER. V shed 0 bases and J shed 6 bases, with 9 bases lying between them. The CDR3 coding sequence is TGCGCCAGCAGCCAAGAGGCGAGTACCGAGCAGTACTTC. It specifies CASSQEASTEQYF.

V is TRBV2 and J is TRBJ1-1; maybe TRBD1 (5 bases). Germline CDR1 reads SNHLY; CDR2 reads FYNNEI. CDR3 size: 15 residues. The germline V and J ends were trimmed by 5 bases and 6 bases, with 19 bases remaining between them. DNA for the CDR3: TGTGCCAGCAGTCACGAGGCAGGGAAGGGCCCTGAAGCTTTCTTT. It encodes CASSHEAGKGPEAFF. Variable domain in full (rest from reference TRBV2 and TRBJ1-1): EPEVTQTPSHQVTQMGQEVILRCVPISNHLYFYWYRQILGQKVEFLVSFYNNEISEKSEIFDDQFSVERPDGSNFTLKIRSTKLEDSAMYFCASSHEAGKGPEAFFGQGTRLTVV.

This chain links TRBV6-5 with TRBJ2-7; TRBD2 agrees at 8 bases. The CDR3 is made up of 14 amino acids. Germline trimming cut 6 bases from V and 5 bases from J; bases unmatched to any gene: 9. Germline values: CDR1 MNHEY, CDR2 SVGAGI. As DNA, the CDR3 is TGTGCCAGCAGGAATAGCGGGACTTTGGACGAGCAGTACTTC. Translated: CASRNSGTLDEQYF.

The chain joins TRBV5-8 to TRBJ2-7, with D perhaps TRBD1 or TRBD2 (6 bases each). The CDR3 consists of 14 residues. V lost 0 bases to trimming and J lost 7 bases, with 14 bases between them. Germline CDR1 reads SGHTS; CDR2 reads YDEGEE. The CDR3 is CASSLGGARREQYF. The CDR3 region has the DNA TGTGCCAGCAGCTTGGGGGGGGCCCGACGAGAGCAGTACTTC.

V is TRBV14 and J is TRBJ2-1, with D perhaps given as TRBD1 or TRBD2 (6 bases each). Per germline, CDR1 SGHDN and CDR2 FVKESK. The germline V and J ends were trimmed by 1 base and 10 bases, with 11 bases remaining between them. There are 13 residues in the CDR3. The CDR3 reads CASSQVRGREQFF. The CDR3 bases are TGTGCCAGCAGCCAAGTAAGGGGGAGGGAGCAGTTCTTC.

This clone was seen just once. The chain is built from TRBV27 and TRBJ2-1; 11 bases are a match to TRBD2. CDR1 MNHEY and CDR2 SMNVEV come from the germline V gene (reference sequence). The CDR3 has 15 residues. The ends lost 6 bases at V and 4 bases at J; junction bases unmatched: 5. Here the CDR3 reads CASSQIAGGYNEQFF. The CDR3 bases are TGTGCCAGCAGCCAAATAGCGGGAGGGTACAATGAGCAGTTCTTC.

This rearrangement joins TRBV19 to TRBJ2-7; 8 nucleotides align to TRBD1. Germline loops: CDR1 LNHDA, CDR2 SQIVND (reference sequence). The CDR3 totals 13 residues. With V trimmed by 6 bases and J by 6 bases, 7 bases remained unmatched. The CDR3 reads CASSPTGVGEQYF. The CDR3 coding sequence is TGTGCCAGTAGCCCGACAGGGGTCGGCGAGCAGTACTTC.

The CDR3 DNA sequence: TGTGCCAGCTCACCCGCAACGGGAGGGTTGAATGAGCAGTTCTTC. This translates into CASSPATGGLNEQFF. The chain links TRBV18 to TRBJ2-1; 8 nucleotides align to TRBD2. This CDR3 region has 15 residues. J was trimmed by 7 bases and V by 3 bases; bases with no gene match: 8. In germline, CDR1 is KGHSH, CDR2 LQKENI.

This chain connects TRBV5-1 to TRBJ2-7, with TRBD1 matching over 10 bases. V gave up 4 bases and J gave up 3 bases; unmatched junction bases: 7. This CDR3 contains 15 residues. CDR1 and CDR2 from the germline V gene are SGHRS and YFSETQ. In DNA form, the CDR3 reads TGCGCCAGCAGCCAGACAGGGGGCGCCTACTACGAGCAGTACTTC. Translation: CASSQTGGAYYEQYF. Filled out from reference TRBV5-1 and TRBJ2-7, the complete variable domain reads KAGVTQTPRYLIKTRGQQVTLSCSPISGHRSVSWYQQTPGQGLQFLFEYFSETQRNKGNFPGRFSGRQFSNSRSEMNVSTLELGDSALYLCASSQTGGAYYEQYFGPGTRLTVT.

The gene calls are TRBV11-3 and TRBJ2-3, with 12 bases that match TRBD2. The CDR3 is made up of 14 amino acids. Germline values: CDR1 SGHNT, CDR2 YENEEA. The V segment lost 5 bases and the J segment 5 bases; nucleotides outside the gene matches: 2. The CDR3 region has the DNA TGTGCCAGCAGCCGGGGACTAGCGGGAGATACGCAGTATTTT. Protein product: CASSRGLAGDTQYF.

V gene TRBV7-9 combines with J gene TRBJ2-1, with 7 bases fitting TRBD2. CDR3 size: 14 residues. Germline V CDR1 and CDR2: SEHNR, FQNEAQ (reference sequence). J gave up 7 bases and V 1 base, and 4 bases lay outside the gene matches. The DNA for the CDR3 is TGTGCCAGCAGCTTAGAGCGGGATGGTAATGAGCAGTTCTTC. Encoded protein: CASSLERDGNEQFF.